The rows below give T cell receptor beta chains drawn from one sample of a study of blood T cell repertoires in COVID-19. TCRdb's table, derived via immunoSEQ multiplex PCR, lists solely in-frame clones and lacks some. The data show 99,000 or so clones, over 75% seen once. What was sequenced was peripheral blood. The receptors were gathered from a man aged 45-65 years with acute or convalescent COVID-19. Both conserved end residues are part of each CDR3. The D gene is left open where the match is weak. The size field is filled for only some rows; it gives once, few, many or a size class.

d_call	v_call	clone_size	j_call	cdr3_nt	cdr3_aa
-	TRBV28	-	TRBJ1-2	TGTGCCAGCAGTCCGACGACAGCAAACTATGGCTACACCTTC	CASSPTTANYGYTF
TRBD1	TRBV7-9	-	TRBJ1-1	TGTGCCAGCAGCTTGGGAGAGACAGGGAGCACTGAAGCTTTCTTT	CASSLGETGSTEAFF
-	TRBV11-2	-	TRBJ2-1	TGTGCCAGCAGCCCATTCTGGGGGGGGGCGTACAATGAGCAGTTCTTC	CASSPFWGGAYNEQFF
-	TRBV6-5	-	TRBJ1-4	TGTGCCAGCAGTCGCGGGACCTACGAAAAACTGTTTTTT	CASSRGTYEKLFF
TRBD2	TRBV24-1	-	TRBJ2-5	TGTGCCACCGCTAAATTTAGCGGGAACCAAGAGACCCAGTACTTC	CATAKFSGNQETQYF
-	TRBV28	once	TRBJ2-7	TGTGCCAGCAGTTTTTTGTCCGGGAAGTACTCCTACGAGCAGTACTTC	CASSFLSGKYSYEQYF
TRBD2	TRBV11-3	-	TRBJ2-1	TGTGCCAGCAGCAATCCGAACGACGGTAGCGGGAGGGCCAACAATGAGCAGTTCTTC	CASSNPNDGSGRANNEQFF
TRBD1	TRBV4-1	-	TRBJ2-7	TGCGCCAGCAGCCAAGGTTCAGGGGGAACCTACGAGCAGTACTTC	CASSQGSGGTYEQYF
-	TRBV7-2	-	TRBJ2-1	TGTGCCAGCAGCATCACCGGGACTCCCGGGTCCTACAATGAGCAGTTCTTC	CASSITGTPGSYNEQFF
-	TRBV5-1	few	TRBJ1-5	TGCGCCAGCAGCTTGGGACAGAGCAATCAGCCCCAGCATTTT	CASSLGQSNQPQHF
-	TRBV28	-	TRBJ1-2	TGTGCAACCAGGGAGGGTCCGGGCTATGGCTACACCTTC	CATREGPGYGYTF
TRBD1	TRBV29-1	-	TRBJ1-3	TGCAGCGTTGAAGGGGACAGGGACAGCTCTGGAAACACCATATATTTT	CSVEGDRDSSGNTIYF
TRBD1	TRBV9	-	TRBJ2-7	TGTGCCAGCAGCGTAGAAGGGACAGGCCCTCACGAGCAGTACTTC	CASSVEGTGPHEQYF
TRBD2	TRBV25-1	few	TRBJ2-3	TGTGCCAGCAGTGACCTAGCGGGGGGGACAGATACGCAGTATTTT	CASSDLAGGTDTQYF
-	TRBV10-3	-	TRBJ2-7	TGTGCCATCGGCTACAGGGATTCGGACGAGCAGTACTTC	CAIGYRDSDEQYF
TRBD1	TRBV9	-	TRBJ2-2	TGTGCCAGCAAAATGGGGACAGAACCCACCGGGGAGCTGTTTTTT	CASKMGTEPTGELFF
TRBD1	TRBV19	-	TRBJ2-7	TGTGCCAGTAGCCCAGGGGGCTCCTACGAGCAGTACTTC	CASSPGGSYEQYF
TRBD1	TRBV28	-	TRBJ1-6	TGTGCCAGCAGTCCCCCATTGGGACAGGGGGCATCACCCCTCCACTTT	CASSPPLGQGASPLHF
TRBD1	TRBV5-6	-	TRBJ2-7	TGTGCCAGCAGCTCCCCAGGGGGTAACGAGCAGTACTTC	CASSSPGGNEQYF
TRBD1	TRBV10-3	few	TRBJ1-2	TGTGCCATCAGTGGGGGACAGGGAGGCTATGGCTACACCTTC	CAISGGQGGYGYTF
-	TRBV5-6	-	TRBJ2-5	TGTGCCAGCAGCTTGGGGAAAGTCCGGAGTGAGACCCAGTACTTC	CASSLGKVRSETQYF
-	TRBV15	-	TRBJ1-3	TGTGCCACCAGCAGAGATCACAACTCTGGAAACACCATATATTTT	CATSRDHNSGNTIYF
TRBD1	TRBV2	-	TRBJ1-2	TGTGCCAGCAGTGTAGGGACAGGGGTTGACTATGGCTACACCTTC	CASSVGTGVDYGYTF
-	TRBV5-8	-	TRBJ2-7	TGTGCCAGCAGCTGGGAGGCAGGAACCACCTACGAGCAGTACTTC	CASSWEAGTTYEQYF
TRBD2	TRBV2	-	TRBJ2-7	TGTGCCAGCAGTGCTAGCGGGAGTATATACGAGCAGTACTTC	CASSASGSIYEQYF
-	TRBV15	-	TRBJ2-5	TGTGCCACCAGCAGATCCGGACTATACCAAGAGACCCAGTACTTC	CATSRSGLYQETQYF
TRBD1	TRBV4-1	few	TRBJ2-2	TGCGCCAGCAGCCAAGGGGACAGGGACCCCGGGGAGCTGTTTTTT	CASSQGDRDPGELFF
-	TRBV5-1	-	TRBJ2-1	TGCGCCAGCAGCTTGACTCCGCTCGGGGGTGGAGGTGAGCAGTTCTTC	CASSLTPLGGGGEQFF
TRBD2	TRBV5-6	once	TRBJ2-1	TGTGCCAGCAGCTTGGCCAAGCTAGCGGGAGTTGTCTACAATGAGCAGTTCTTC	CASSLAKLAGVVYNEQFF
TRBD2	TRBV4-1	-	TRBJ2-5	TGCGCCAGCAGCCAAGAGGCGGAACTAGCGGGGGCAGAGACCCAGTACTTC	CASSQEAELAGAETQYF
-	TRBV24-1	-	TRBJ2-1	TGTGCCACCAGTGATGGAGGGACCTCACACAATGAGCAGTTCTTC	CATSDGGTSHNEQFF
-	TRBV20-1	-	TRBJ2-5	TGCAGTGCTAGAGTTCGGGAGACCCAGTACTTC	CSARVRETQYF
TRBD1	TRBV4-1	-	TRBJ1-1	TGCGCCAGCAGTGTGGGGACAGGACAAGCTTTCTTT	CASSVGTGQAFF
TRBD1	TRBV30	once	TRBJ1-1	TGTGCCTGGAGTTGGGACAGGGTCGCTTTCTTT	CAWSWDRVAFF
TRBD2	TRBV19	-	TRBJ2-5	TGTGCCAGTAGTGGGAGGGTCCAAGAGACCCAGTACTTC	CASSGRVQETQYF
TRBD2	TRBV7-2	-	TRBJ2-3	TGTGCCAGCAGCCGGGGGGGGAGTACAGATACGCAGTATTTT	CASSRGGSTDTQYF
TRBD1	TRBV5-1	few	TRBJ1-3	TGCGCCAGCAGCTCCGGGTCGACAGGGGGCTCTGGAAACACCATATATTTT	CASSSGSTGGSGNTIYF
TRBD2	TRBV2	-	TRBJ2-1	TGCGCCAGCAGCCGCGCCCCGACTAGCGGCCCTTCAGATGAGCAGTTCTTC	CASSRAPTSGPSDEQFF
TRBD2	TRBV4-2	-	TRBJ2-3	TGTGCCAGCAGCCAAGTTCTCCAGCTAGCGGGGAGCACAGATACGCAGTATTTT	CASSQVLQLAGSTDTQYF
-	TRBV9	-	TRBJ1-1	TGTGCCAGCAGCGTTCACAGGGAATCTGAAGCTTTCTTT	CASSVHRESEAFF
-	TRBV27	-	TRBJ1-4	TGTGCCAGCAGTTTACTCACCCAGAGCGGTGAAAAACTGTTTTTT	CASSLLTQSGEKLFF
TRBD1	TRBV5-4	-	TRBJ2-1	TGTGCCAGCAGCTGGGACAGGGGGACGGGCAATGAGCAGTTCTTC	CASSWDRGTGNEQFF
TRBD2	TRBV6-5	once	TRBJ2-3	TGTGCCAGCAGACCTAGACTAGCGGGAGATCATACGCAGTATTTT	CASRPRLAGDHTQYF
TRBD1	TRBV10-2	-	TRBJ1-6	TGCGCCAGCACAGGGACAGCGAATAATTCACCCCTCCACTTT	CASTGTANNSPLHF
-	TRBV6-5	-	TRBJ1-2	TGTGCCAGCAGTCCGCGCCCAGGCGGCTACACCTTC	CASSPRPGGYTF
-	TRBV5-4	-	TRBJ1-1	TGTGCCAGCAGTTCGGACCCGACAGGTGAGGCGGAAGCTTTCTTT	CASSSDPTGEAEAFF
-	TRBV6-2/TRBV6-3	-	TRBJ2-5	TGTGCCAGCAGTTACCCCTCGTGGCAGGGGGGAGAGACCCAGTACTTC	CASSYPSWQGGETQYF
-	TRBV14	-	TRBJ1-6	TGTGCCAGCAGCCTACTACGTTTCAACTCACCCCTCCACTTT	CASSLLRFNSPLHF
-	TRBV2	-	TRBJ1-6	TGTGCCAGCCGAGACACGAGCTCCTATAATTCACCCCTCCACTTT	CASRDTSSYNSPLHF
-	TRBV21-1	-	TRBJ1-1	TGTGCCAGCAGCTCCAAAGGGAGGAACACTGAAGCTTTCTTT	CASSSKGRNTEAFF
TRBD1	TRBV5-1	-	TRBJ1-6	TGCGCCAGCAGCGGGACAGGGCTGGGGAATTCACCCCTCCACTTT	CASSGTGLGNSPLHF
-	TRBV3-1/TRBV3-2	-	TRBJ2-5	TGTGCCAGCAGCCATGGACTTCAAGAGACCCAGTACTTC	CASSHGLQETQYF
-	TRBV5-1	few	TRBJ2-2	TGCGCCAGCAGCTTGATACCCCCGGGACTCCCCACCGGGGAGCTGTTTTTT	CASSLIPPGLPTGELFF
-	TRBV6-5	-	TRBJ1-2	TGTGCCAGCAGTTACTCTGAGGAGGGGTGGTTTGATGGCTACACCTTC	CASSYSEEGWFDGYTF
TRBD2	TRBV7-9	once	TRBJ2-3	TGTGCCAGCAGCTTACGAGCGGGAGGGCCCACAGATACGCAGTATTTT	CASSLRAGGPTDTQYF
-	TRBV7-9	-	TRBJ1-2	TGTGCCAGCACCCGGGACACCGAAAATGGCGGCTACACCTTC	CASTRDTENGGYTF
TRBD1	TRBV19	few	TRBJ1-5	TGTGCCAGTAAAGGACAGGGGATGTCGGATCAGCCCCAGCATTTT	CASKGQGMSDQPQHF
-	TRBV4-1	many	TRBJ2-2	TGCGCCAGCAGCCAAATCCGCGACTGGGAGCTGTTTTTT	CASSQIRDWELFF
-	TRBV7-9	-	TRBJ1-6	TGTGCCAGCAGCTTACCCGTTTTCACAGAACCCCTCCACTTT	CASSLPVFTEPLHF